Listed below are T cell receptor beta chains from one sample, sequenced in a study of human T cells and chemical hapten exposure. MiXCR was run by TCRdb on the RACE reads, yielding one entry per CDR3 protein. The sample comprises approximately 400,000 distinct CDR3 sequences, approximately 5.1% of which are singletons, and approximately 2.5% rests with the top ten. Sequenced here: whole blood, sampled in connection with sensitization to the hapten diphenylcyclopropenone (DPC). Receptors were obtained from a woman between 45 and 60 years old with alopecia areata. Some clones in this sample may be carry-over from other donors' samples. Each CDR3 is given with its conserved first and last residue. D genes are given only for firm matches. Some rows mark clone size as missing; the rest say once, few, many or name a class of expanded clone.

CDR3aa	CDR3nt	v_gene	j_gene	d_gene	abundance
CATSGPTGVDTGELFF	TGTGCCACCAGTGGCCCGACCGGGGTCGACACCGGGGAGCTGTTTTTT	TRBV24-1	TRBJ2-2	NA	many
CSAFPRGGLTSTDTQYF	TGCAGTGCTTTCCCCAGGGGGGGACTCACTAGCACAGATACGCAGTATTTT	TRBV20-1	TRBJ2-3	NA	many
CASTSAQGLGTEAFF	TGTGCCAGCACCAGCGCACAGGGTTTGGGCACTGAAGCTTTCTTT	TRBV12-3/TRBV12-4	TRBJ1-1	NA	many
CSAGSAADNTEAFF	TGCAGTGCTGGCTCGGCGGCGGATAACACTGAAGCTTTCTTT	TRBV20-1	TRBJ1-1	NA	many
CSAPPRGNTEAFF	TGCAGTGCCCCGCCCCGGGGTAACACTGAAGCTTTCTTT	TRBV20-1	TRBJ1-1	NA	many
CASSPGQGRTDTQYF	TGCGCCAGCAGCCCGGGACAGGGGAGGACAGATACGCAGTATTTT	TRBV5-1	TRBJ2-3	TRBD1	many
CSVESDRGSADTQYF	TGCAGCGTTGAAAGTGACAGGGGATCTGCAGATACGCAGTATTTT	TRBV29-1	TRBJ2-3	TRBD1	many
CASSGGQGRTEAFF	TGTGCCAGCAGCGGGGGACAGGGGAGAACTGAAGCTTTCTTT	TRBV5-4	TRBJ1-1	TRBD1	many
CSARDRGAGGYNYGYTF	TGCAGTGCTAGAGATCGAGGGGCAGGGGGATATAACTATGGCTACACCTTC	TRBV20-1	TRBJ1-2	TRBD1	many
CASSQGERAFF	TGTGCCAGCAGCCAAGGGGAACGGGCTTTCTTT	TRBV3-1	TRBJ1-1	NA	many
CSVGASTGLEQFF	TGCAGCGTCGGGGCGTCGACAGGCCTAGAGCAGTTCTTC	TRBV29-1	TRBJ2-1	NA	many
CASRPELAGGYEQYF	TGTGCCAGCAGACCAGAACTAGCGGGGGGGTACGAGCAGTACTTC	TRBV12-3/TRBV12-4	TRBJ2-7	TRBD2	few
CASSLSLSGNTIYF	TGTGCCAGCAGTTTGTCACTCTCCGGAAACACCATATATTTT	TRBV27	TRBJ1-3	NA	NA
CASSFDPSRGRTYNEQFF	TGTGCCAGCAGTTTCGACCCCAGCCGTGGGAGGACCTACAATGAGCAGTTCTTC	TRBV12-3/TRBV12-4	TRBJ2-1	NA	NA